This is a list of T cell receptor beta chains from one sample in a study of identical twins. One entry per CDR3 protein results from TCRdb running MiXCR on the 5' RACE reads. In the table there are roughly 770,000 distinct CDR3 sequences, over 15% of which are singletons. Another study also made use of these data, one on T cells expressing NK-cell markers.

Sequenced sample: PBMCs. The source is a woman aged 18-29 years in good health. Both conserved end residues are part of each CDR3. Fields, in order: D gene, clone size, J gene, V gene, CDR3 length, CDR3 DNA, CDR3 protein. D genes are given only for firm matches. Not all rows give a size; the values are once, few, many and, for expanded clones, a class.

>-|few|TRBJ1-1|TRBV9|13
TGTGCCAGCAGCGTTAGTCGGGGCACTGAAGCTTTCTTT
CASSVSRGTEAFF
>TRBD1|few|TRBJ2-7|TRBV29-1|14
TGCAGCGTTGGACGACGGACAGGGGCCTACGAGCAGTACTTC
CSVGRRTGAYEQYF
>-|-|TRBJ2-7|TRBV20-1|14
TGCAGTGCTAGTCCTCGGACCGGACCGAACCCTCAGTACTTC
CSASPRTGPNPQYF
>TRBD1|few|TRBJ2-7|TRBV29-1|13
TGCAGCGCGAGACAGGGTAATCCTTACGAGCAGTACTTC
CSARQGNPYEQYF
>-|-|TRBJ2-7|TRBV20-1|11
TGCAGTGCTAGCAAGTCCTACGAGCAGTACTTC
CSASKSYEQYF
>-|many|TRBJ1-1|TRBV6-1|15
TGTGCCAGCATCGAAAACCCAACAGGGAACACTGAAGCTTTCTTT
CASIENPTGNTEAFF
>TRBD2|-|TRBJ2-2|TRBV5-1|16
TGCGCCAGCAGCTTGCTCCTAGCGGACAACACCGGGGAGCTGTTTTTT
CASSLLLADNTGELFF
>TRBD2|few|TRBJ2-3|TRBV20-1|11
TGCAGTGAAGGCGGGAGGAATACGCAGTATTTT
CSEGGRNTQYF
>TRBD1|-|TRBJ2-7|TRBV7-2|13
TGTGCCAGCAGCCCGGGACAGGCTCTCGAGCAGTACTTC
CASSPGQALEQYF
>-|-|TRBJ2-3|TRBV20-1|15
TGCAGTGCTAGAGATCGGAGAACTAGCACAGATACGCAGTATTTT
CSARDRRTSTDTQYF
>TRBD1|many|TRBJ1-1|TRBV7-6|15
TGTGCCAGCAGCCCGGGACAGGGAATGAACACTGAAGCTTTCTTT
CASSPGQGMNTEAFF
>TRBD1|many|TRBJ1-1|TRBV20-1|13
TGCAGTGCTTTGACAGGGCTGAACACTGAAGCTTTCTTT
CSALTGLNTEAFF
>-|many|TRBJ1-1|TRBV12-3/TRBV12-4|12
TGTGCCAGCAGTTTCGTCGGTTCTGAAGCTTTCTTT
CASSFVGSEAFF
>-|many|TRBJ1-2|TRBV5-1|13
TGCGCCAGCAGCTTGAACAGCCTCTATGGCTACACCTTC
CASSLNSLYGYTF
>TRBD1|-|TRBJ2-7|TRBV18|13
TGTGCCAGCTCACAGGGACAGGGGATGCGACAGTACTTC
CASSQGQGMRQYF
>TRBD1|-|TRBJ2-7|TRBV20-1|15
TGCAGTGCTCGCCCGGAGAGCGAGGGGGCGTACGAGCAGTACTTC
CSARPESEGAYEQYF
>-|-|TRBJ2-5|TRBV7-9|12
TGTGCCAGCAGCTGGGCATCGGGCCCCCAGTACTTC
CASSWASGPQYF
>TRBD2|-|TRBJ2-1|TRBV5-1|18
TGCGCCAGCAGCTTGTACAATAGCGGGAGCATTTCCTACAATGAGCAGTTCTTC
CASSLYNSGSISYNEQFF
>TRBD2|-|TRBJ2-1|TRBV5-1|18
TGCGCCAGCAGATACGACCTGGCGGGGGTTTTCTCTCGGAATGAGCAGTTCTTC
CASRYDLAGVFSRNEQFF
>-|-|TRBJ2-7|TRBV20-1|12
TGCAGTGCTCCGACCGGCTCCTACGAGCAGTACTTC
CSAPTGSYEQYF
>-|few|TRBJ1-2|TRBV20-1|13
TGCAGTGCTAGAGATCGGGAATCCTATGGCTACACCTTC
CSARDRESYGYTF
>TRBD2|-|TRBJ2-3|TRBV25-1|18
TGTGCCAGCAGTGATACCTTCCCACTAGCGGGGTACACAGATACGCAGTATTTT
CASSDTFPLAGYTDTQYF
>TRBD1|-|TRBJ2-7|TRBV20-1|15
TGCAGTGCCCGAGAGATTGGGACAGGGGCCTACGAGCAGTACTTC
CSAREIGTGAYEQYF
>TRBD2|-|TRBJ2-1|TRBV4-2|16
TGTGCCAGCAGCCAGTCACTAGCGGGGTTTCTCTATGAGCAGTTCTTC
CASSQSLAGFLYEQFF
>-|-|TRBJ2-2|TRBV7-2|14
TGTGCCAGCAGCTCCCCTCGGGAGTTCGGGGAGCTGTTTTTT
CASSSPREFGELFF
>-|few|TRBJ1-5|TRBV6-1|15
TGTGCCAGCAGTCCCGAAGGGGGTGGGGTATGGCCCCAGCATTTT
CASSPEGGGVWPQHF
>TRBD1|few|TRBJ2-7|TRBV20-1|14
TGCAGTGCTTCCCCCGGACAGGTGGTCTACGAGCAGTACTTC
CSASPGQVVYEQYF
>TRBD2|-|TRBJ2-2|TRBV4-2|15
TGTGCCAGCAGCCAACGGACTAGGGAGACCGGGGAGCTGTTTTTT
CASSQRTRETGELFF